This TCR beta chain was identified in a study of identical twins. Points from the study as a whole: Out-of-frame beta sequences exhibited a weaker degree of excess twin sharing.

The CDR3 totals 14 residues. V dropped 3 bases and J dropped 5 bases, with 13 bases sitting between them. Germline loops: CDR1 MNHEY, CDR2 SMNVEV (reference sequence). Template switching created a universal primer site, and the cDNA included unique molecular identifiers. TCRdb used MiXCR to reprocess the 5' RACE reads, holding one entry per CDR3 protein. Of 250,000 or so distinct CDR3 sequences listed, about 7.5% are singletons. Worth noting for this clonotype: What it recognizes is unknown.

These data also formed part of another study, on yellow fever vaccine responses in identical twins. This second study notes: Twin vaccine T cell responses reportedly seemed partly convergent, partly personalized.

Sequenced material: CD8+ T cells sorted from blood. V usage is TRBV27 and J usage is TRBJ2-5; possible D gene TRBD1, 6 bases. The sequence derives from a woman between 18 and 29 years old in good health. The CDR3 sequence is CASSFSQGRETQYF. The CDR3 DNA is TGTGCCAGCAGTTTTTCACAGGGAAGGGAGACCCAGTACTTC.